The present entry profiles one T cell receptor beta chain with its context. This entry is derived from a study of T cell changes during pregnancy in multiple sclerosis. Assay used: immunoSEQ multiplex PCR; TCRdb lists only in-frame clones, some missing. The table lists tens of thousands of clones, 80% to 95% of them singletons. The junction had 7 bases not matched to a gene; V was cut back by 6 bases and J by 6 bases. This CDR3 has 16 residues. Germline CDR1 reads SNHLY; CDR2 reads FYNNEI. V and J are TRBV2 and TRBJ2-1; the match to TRBD2 covers 14 bases. This TCR derives from a female donor with multiple sclerosis, enrolled in a pregnancy study. The sample here was peripheral blood, taken before pregnancy. CDR3 coding DNA: TGTGCCAGCAGCCCGGAGGGACTAGCGGGGGTCAATGAGCAGTTCTTC. Protein product: CASSPEGLAGVNEQFF. The variable domain in full, with the rest retrieved from reference TRBV2 and TRBJ2-1, is EPEVTQTPSHQVTQMGQEVILRCVPISNHLYFYWYRQILGQKVEFLVSFYNNEISEKSEIFDDQFSVERPDGSNFTLKIRSTKLEDSAMYFCASSPEGLAGVNEQFFGPGTRLTVL.